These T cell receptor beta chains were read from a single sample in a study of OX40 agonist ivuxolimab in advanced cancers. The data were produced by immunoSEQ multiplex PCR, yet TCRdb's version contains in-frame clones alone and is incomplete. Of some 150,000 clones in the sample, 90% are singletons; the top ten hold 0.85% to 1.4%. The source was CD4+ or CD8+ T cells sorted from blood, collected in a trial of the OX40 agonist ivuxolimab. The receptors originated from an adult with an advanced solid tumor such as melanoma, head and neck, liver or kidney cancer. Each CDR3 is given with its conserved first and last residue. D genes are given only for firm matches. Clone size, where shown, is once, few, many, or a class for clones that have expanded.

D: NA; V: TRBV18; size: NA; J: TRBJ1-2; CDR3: CASSPPLVNYGYTF; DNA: TGTGCCAGCTCACCACCGCTCGTTAACTATGGCTACACCTTC
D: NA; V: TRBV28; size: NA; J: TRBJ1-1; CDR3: CASSPASGRTEAFF; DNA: TGTGCCAGCAGCCCGGCCTCGGGGAGGACTGAAGCTTTCTTT
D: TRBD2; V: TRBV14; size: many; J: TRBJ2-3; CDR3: CASSPTSGGTDTQYF; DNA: TGTGCCAGCAGCCCGACTAGCGGGGGAACAGATACGCAGTATTTT
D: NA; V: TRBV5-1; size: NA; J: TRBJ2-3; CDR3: CASSLGGTGTDTQYF; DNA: TGCGCCAGCAGCTTGGGCGGGACTGGAACAGATACGCAGTATTTT
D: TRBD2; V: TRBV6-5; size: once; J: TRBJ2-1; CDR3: CASGTSGRGNEQFF; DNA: TGTGCCAGTGGAACTAGCGGGAGAGGCAATGAGCAGTTCTTC
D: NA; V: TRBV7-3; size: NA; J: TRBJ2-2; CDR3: CASSLNRGRELFF; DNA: TGTGCCAGCAGCTTAAATAGGGGAAGGGAGCTGTTTTTT
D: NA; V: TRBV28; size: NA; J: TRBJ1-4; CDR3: CASRPLKSNEKLFF; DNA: TGTGCCAGCAGACCTTTAAAAAGTAATGAAAAACTGTTTTTT
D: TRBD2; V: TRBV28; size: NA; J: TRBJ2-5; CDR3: CASSFFRLDGGDQETQYF; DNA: TGTGCCAGCAGTTTTTTCAGGCTCGATGGGGGGGACCAAGAGACCCAGTACTTC
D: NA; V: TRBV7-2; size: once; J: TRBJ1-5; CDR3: CASSLVAQVQPQHF; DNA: TGTGCCAGCAGCTTAGTCGCACAGGTTCAGCCCCAGCATTTT
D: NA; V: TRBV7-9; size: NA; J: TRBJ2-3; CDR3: CASSLGVQGFTDTQYF; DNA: TGTGCCAGCAGCTTAGGAGTTCAGGGTTTCACAGATACGCAGTATTTT
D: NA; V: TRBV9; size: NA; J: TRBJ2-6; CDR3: CASSVGEGKYSGANVLTF; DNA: TGTGCCAGCAGCGTAGGAGAGGGGAAGTACTCTGGGGCCAACGTCCTGACTTTC
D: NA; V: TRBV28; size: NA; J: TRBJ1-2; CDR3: CASGLGFYGYTF; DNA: TGTGCCAGCGGTCTGGGATTCTATGGCTACACCTTC
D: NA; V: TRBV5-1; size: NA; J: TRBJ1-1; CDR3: CASSPQVANTEAFF; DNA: TGCGCCAGCAGCCCCCAGGTTGCGAACACTGAAGCTTTCTTT